This entry describes one T cell receptor beta chain. V lost 4 bases and J 3 bases, leaving 9 bases between the germline ends. CDR3 length: 13 amino acids. Per the germline V gene, CDR1 is LGHNA and CDR2 is YNFKEQ. The data were taken from a study of CD8 T cells in Susac syndrome. Random hexamers served to reverse transcribe roughly 0.5 to 1 ug RNA. TCRdb re-called the immunoSEQ multiplex PCR reads with MiXCR, one entry per CDR3 protein. This table has some 110,000 distinct CDR3 sequences, approximately 93% appearing once. Sequencing of TCR beta was carried out in blood CD8+ and CD4+ T cells. TEMRA cells were FACS-enriched and CD8+ and CD4+ T cells negatively isolated.

V is TRBV4-2 and J is TRBJ1-2; D may be TRBD1 (5 bases). The source of this sequence is a human donor with multiple sclerosis. The sequenced sample was CD4+ T cells from PBMCs. The CDR3 sequence: CASSPMGDYGYTF. CDR3 nucleotide sequence: TGTGCCAGCAGCCCCATGGGGGACTATGGCTACACCTTC.